These 25 T cell receptor beta chains came from one sample sequenced in a study of regulatory T cells in long-lasting Graves disease (dated by TCRdb to the early 2020s). According to the study, the label for this sample's time point signals: newly diagnosed GD, antithyroid drugs for less than 3 months. For both TCR sequencing and RNA sequencing, RNA was extracted from PBMCs in TRIzol. To prepare the library, multiplex PCR was applied. Sequencing was carried out with an Illumina HiSeq 4000. TCR beta libraries were built with iRepertoire HTBI primers and Arm-PCR amplification of CDR3 regions. Starting from the raw public reads, TCRdb applied fastp trimming at Q25, assembled clones with MiXCR and retained in-frame beta chains. Every CDR3 protein is listed once, alongside the most common genes and DNA of its rows. A total of about 400,000 distinct CDR3 sequences appear in this sample, over 14% of them only once. Of the sample, approximately 8% falls within the top ten clones.

These data are also associated with another study on T cells in Graves' hyperthyroidism and ophthalmopathy.

This sample comprised peripheral blood mononuclear cells (PBMCs), obtained at new diagnosis, from a patient treated with antithyroid drugs. These receptors all come from a middle-aged woman with Graves disease. Donor details come from another sample of the same person, matched by shared clones.

This clonotype was seen many times. The chain carries TRBV2 and TRBJ2-1; no clear D. The end of the DNA is better explained by TRBJ2-5, so the J call may be wrong. The germline gives CDR1 SNHLY, CDR2 FYNNEI. The CDR3 loop spans 12 amino acids. The CDR3 protein is CASSDEEETQYF. CDR3 sequence (DNA): TGTGCCAGCAGTGATGAGGAAGAGACCCAGTACTTC.

The chain couples TRBV14 to TRBJ1-1; no clear D gene. Germline V gene sequence: CDR1 SGHDN, CDR2 FVKESK. The CDR3 has 14 residues. V lost 4 bases and J 1 base, leaving 10 bases between the germline ends. The CDR3 is CASSRPGENTEAFF. CDR3 coding DNA: TGTGCCAGCAGCCGGCCAGGAGAGAACACTGAAGCTTTCTTT.

The chain carries TRBV24-1 and TRBJ1-1, with 8 bases fitting TRBD1. CDR1 and CDR2 from the germline V gene are KGHDR and SFDVKD. This CDR3 region has 12 residues. The CDR3, as DNA: TGTGCAACGGGCACAGGGGGCACTGAAGCTTTCTTT. Translation: CATGTGGTEAFF.

This clonotype was recorded at least ten times. V usage is TRBV28 and J usage is TRBJ2-3; TRBD2 is a possible D gene (5 bases). Trimming pared 3 bases from V and 13 bases from J, leaving 11 bases between. The CDR3 contains 11 residues. Germline loops: CDR1 MDHEN, CDR2 SYDVKM. CDR3 loop: CASSFERRKYF. The CDR3 DNA reads TGTGCCAGCAGTTTCGAGCGGAGAAAGTATTTT.

This clonotype was detected ten times or more. The V and J genes are TRBV6-2 or TRBV6-3 and TRBJ2-3, with TRBD1 matching 9 bases. CDR3 length equals 15 residues. CDR1 is MNHEY, CDR2 SVGEGT, per germline. V lost 6 bases, J lost 3 bases, and 7 bases stayed unmatched. The CDR3 here is CASRSTGGWTDTQYF. In nucleotides, the CDR3 is TGTGCCAGCAGAAGTACAGGGGGCTGGACAGATACGCAGTATTTT.

The V gene is TRBV2, the J gene TRBJ1-1, with D perhaps matching TRBD1 (6 bases). This CDR3 has 14 amino acids. Trimming removed 2 bases at V and 2 bases at J, with 9 bases between. Germline CDR1 reads SNHLY; CDR2 reads FYNNEI. For the CDR3, the DNA is TGTGCCAGCAGTGAACAGGGGTTCAACACTGAAGCTTTCTTT. Protein product: CASSEQGFNTEAFF.

This clonotype occurred a few times. The J gene is TRBJ2-1, the V gene TRBV7-8; possibly TRBD2 for D (5 bases). The germline V and J ends were trimmed by 2 bases and 5 bases, with 19 bases remaining between them. Germline V gives CDR1 SGHVS, CDR2 FQNEAQ. This CDR3 has 17 residues. As DNA, the CDR3 is TGTGCCAGCAGCTTACTTGCTCCCGGACTCCACAACAATGAGCAGTTCTTC. The encoded protein is CASSLLAPGLHNNEQFF.

This clonotype has ten or more counts. This rearrangement joins TRBV25-1 to TRBJ2-7; D is possibly TRBD1 or TRBD2 (5 bases each). This CDR3 is built from 16 residues. Germline V gene data show CDR1 as MGHDK and CDR2 as SYGVNS. V dropped 5 bases and J dropped 0 bases, with 17 bases sitting between them. Written as DNA, the CDR3 is TGTGCCAGCAGTCCGACAGAGGGAAGCCCCTCCTACGAGCAGTACTTC. It encodes CASSPTEGSPSYEQYF.

J is TRBJ2-1 and V is TRBV2; weak D call: TRBD1 (6 bases). The V and J ends lost 6 bases and 4 bases respectively, with 13 bases between them. The CDR3 totals 14 residues. Germline lookup yields CDR1 SNHLY and CDR2 FYNNEI. The DNA for the CDR3 is TGTGCCAGCAGCCTAACCGGGACATACAATGAGCAGTTCTTC. Amino acids: CASSLTGTYNEQFF. Drawing the rest from reference TRBV2 and TRBJ2-1, the complete variable domain is EPEVTQTPSHQVTQMGQEVILRCVPISNHLYFYWYRQILGQKVEFLVSFYNNEISEKSEIFDDQFSVERPDGSNFTLKIRSTKLEDSAMYFCASSLTGTYNEQFFGPGTRLTVL.

This clonotype occurred many times. The chain's CDR3 is CASTLTGARTEAFF. The CDR3 bases are TGCGCCAGCACTTTGACAGGGGCGAGAACTGAAGCTTTCTTT. This chain uses TRBV5-1 with TRBJ1-1, with TRBD1 identical over 8 bases. The germline V gene has CDR1 SGHRS and CDR2 YFSETQ. The CDR3 contains 14 residues. J lost 5 bases, V lost 6 bases, and 9 bases had no gene match. Drawing the rest from reference TRBV5-1 and TRBJ1-1, the complete variable domain is KAGVTQTPRYLIKTRGQQVTLSCSPISGHRSVSWYQQTPGQGLQFLFEYFSETQRNKGNFPGRFSGRQFSNSRSEMNVSTLELGDSALYLCASTLTGARTEAFFGQGTRLTVV.

Of note for this clonotype: Possible read error: a much larger clone is one base away. The CDR3 sequence is CASSYFSERSPYEQYF. The CDR3 bases are TGTGCCAGCAGTTACTTCAGCGAGAGGTCTCCCTACGAGCAGTACTTC. V and J are TRBV6-5 and TRBJ2-7; no reliable D call. Per the germline V gene, CDR1 is MNHEY and CDR2 is SVGAGI. CDR3 length equals 16 residues. The ends were cut back, 1 base at V and 2 bases at J, with 15 bases in the middle.

This sequence joins TRBV6-9 and TRBJ2-1; D uncertain. The V end lost 3 bases, the J end lost 9 bases, and 9 bases lay between the germline ends. The germline V gene has CDR1 MNHGY and CDR2 SVAAGI. CDR3 size: 12 residues. CDR3 in DNA: TGTGCCAGCAGTTACTACAAGGGTGAGCAGTTCTTC. Translation gives CASSYYKGEQFF.

This clonotype was detected a few times. The rearrangement uses TRBV6-1 and TRBJ2-5, with TRBD2 matching over 7 bases. The junction had 5 bases not matched to a gene; V was cut back by 2 bases and J by 2 bases. Germline loops: CDR1 MNHNS, CDR2 SASEGT. The CDR3 length is 15 residues. This chain's CDR3 is CASSENGGVQETQYF. CDR3 nucleotides: TGTGCCAGCAGTGAAAATGGGGGGGTACAAGAGACCCAGTACTTC.

At least ten counts were recorded for this clonotype. CDR3 protein: CASRSRLSGNTIYF. CDR3 sequence (DNA): TGTGCCAGCAGAAGCCGACTATCTGGAAACACCATATATTTT. V usage is TRBV13 and J usage is TRBJ1-3; the D is unclear. CDR1 and CDR2 from the germline V gene are PRHDT and FYEKMQ (reference sequence). There are 14 residues in the CDR3. Trimming pared 6 bases from V and 1 base from J, leaving 10 bases between.

At least ten counts were recorded for this clonotype. The chain couples TRBV20-1 to TRBJ2-5; the D is unclear. CDR1 is DFQATT, CDR2 SNEGSKA, per germline (reference sequence). V was clipped by 3 bases and J by 2 bases, with 7 bases between them. The CDR3 covers 12 residues. The CDR3 loop reads CSARPNQETQYF. CDR3 nucleotides: TGCAGTGCTAGGCCCAATCAAGAGACCCAGTACTTC.

The table lists this clonotype with a count of one. A read error is possible here, since a much larger clone lies one base away. The chain has TRBV3-1 and TRBJ2-3; D remains unclear. The DNA end lines up better with TRBJ2-5; the J call may be wrong. The germline V gene encodes CDR1 LGHDT and CDR2 YNNKEL (reference sequence). This CDR3 contains 13 residues. The CDR3 region is CASSQGVIETQYF. CDR3 nucleotide sequence: TGTGCCAGCAGCCAAGGGGTTATAGAGACCCAGTACTTC.

Worth noting for this clonotype: Since a much larger clone is just one base distant, this may be a read error. The chain links TRBV12-3 or TRBV12-4 to TRBJ1-2, with 12 bases fitting TRBD1. The CDR3 loop spans 14 amino acids. The V and J ends lost 5 bases and 4 bases, in that order; junction bases with no gene match: 2. The CDR3 loop reads CASSGTGGPYGYTF. DNA of the CDR3: TGTGCCAGCAGTGGGACAGGGGGCCCCTATGGCTACACCTTC.

V is TRBV7-6 and J is TRBJ2-1, with TRBD2 matching over 7 bases. Unmatched junction bases numbered 6, after V lost 2 bases and J lost 5 bases. The CDR3 length is 15 residues. In germline, CDR1 is SGHVS, CDR2 FNYEAQ. CDR3 residues: CASSLSPGGHNEQFF. CDR3 nucleotides: TGTGCCAGCAGCTTATCCCCGGGGGGACACAATGAGCAGTTCTTC.

The chain links TRBV20-1 to TRBJ2-1; unclear D gene. V was shortened by 0 bases and J by 3 bases, with 6 bases between the two germline ends. Germline CDR1 reads DFQATT; CDR2 reads SNEGSKA (reference sequence). CDR3 size: 13 residues. The CDR3 is CSARELHYNEQFF. DNA of the CDR3: TGCAGTGCTAGAGAACTACACTACAATGAGCAGTTCTTC.

The chain carries TRBV6-1 and TRBJ1-2; D is perhaps TRBD1 (5 bases). The CDR3 contains 13 residues. V gave up 5 bases and J gave up 8 bases, with 15 bases separating them. The germline V gene has CDR1 MNHNS and CDR2 SASEGT. The CDR3 DNA reads as TGTGCCAGCAGTCCCGCGGGGCCTTGGGGCTACACCTTC. Translated, it gives CASSPAGPWGYTF.

This chain connects TRBV12-3 or TRBV12-4 to TRBJ1-2; 8 nucleotides align to TRBD1. The CDR3 runs to 14 residues. V shed 5 bases and J 8 bases; nucleotides not matched to a gene: 10. CDR3 sequence (DNA): TGTGCCAGCAGTCCTGGACAGGGATCTCGCGGCTACACCTTC. It yields the protein CASSPGQGSRGYTF.

This chain connects TRBV28 to TRBJ2-7; tentatively, D is TRBD2 (5 bases). Germline V CDR1 and CDR2: MDHEN, SYDVKM. Deletions cut 7 bases from V and 6 bases from J, with 19 bases between. The CDR3 is 14 residues long. This chain's CDR3 is CASNPGGLFAEQYF. CDR3 bases: TGTGCCAGCAACCCTGGCGGGCTCTTTGCCGAGCAGTACTTC.

In its sample, this clonotype was seen once. The chain uses TRBV3-1 and TRBJ1-3, with D uncertain. Looked up from germline, CDR1 is LGHDT and CDR2 is YNNKEL (reference sequence). The CDR3 sequence is 14 residues long. The V and J ends lost 4 bases and 0 bases respectively, with 7 bases between them. The CDR3 DNA reads TGTGCCAGCAGCCCAGGATTCTCTGGAAACACCATATATTTT. Its translation: CASSPGFSGNTIYF.

This clonotype was counted ten times or more. V and J are TRBV20-1 and TRBJ2-1, with D possibly being TRBD1 (8 bases). Looked up from germline, CDR1 is DFQATT and CDR2 is SNEGSKA (reference sequence). This CDR3 has 15 residues. V was clipped by 0 bases and J by 7 bases, with 16 bases between them. CDR3 region: CSARDGQGGGNEQFF. CDR3 in DNA: TGCAGTGCTAGAGATGGACAGGGAGGGGGGAATGAGCAGTTCTTC.

This clonotype was seen only a few times. This chain's CDR3 is CVFPSGISEQYF. DNA for the CDR3: TGTGTCTTCCCTAGCGGGATTAGCGAGCAGTACTTC. The chain joins TRBV19 to TRBJ2-7, with TRBD2 matching 9 bases. The CDR3 has 12 residues. Germline loops: CDR1 LNHDA, CDR2 SQIVND (reference sequence).